Below, 9 T cell receptor beta chains from the same sample are listed, as sequenced in a study of vaccination and CD4 T cells after COVID-19. Treatment indicated: approximately 9-day PBMC culture with coronavirus spike peptide pools or control peptides (ViraFEST assay). Prior to the COVID-19 pandemic (2011-2018), the unexposed donor's CD4+ T cells were collected. Cultured CD4+ T cell DNA was sequenced using the Oncomine TCR Beta short-read assay. A single record per CDR3 protein comes from TCRdb applying MiXCR to the PCR reads. The sample has about 9,600 distinct CDR3 sequences, approximately 40% seen once. These TCRs' antigens remain unknown. Material: CD4+ T cells from blood, cultured in vitro. These receptors were collected from a human donor in good health.

This clonotype came up once. The chain joins TRBV15 to TRBJ1-4; the D gene is possibly TRBD1 (5 bases). CDR1 is LNHNV, CDR2 YYDKDF, per germline (reference sequence). The CDR3 is made up of 18 amino acids. The ends were cut back, 5 bases at V and 0 bases at J, with 19 bases in the middle. The CDR3, as DNA: TGTGCCACCAGCCCAGTAGGGGCAGGAATTGCAACTAATGAAAAACTGTTTTTT. As protein: CATSPVGAGIATNEKLFF. Combining the CDR3 with reference TRBV15 and TRBJ1-4 gives the whole variable domain DAMVIQNPRYQVTQFGKPVTLSCSQTLNHNVMYWYQQKSSQAPKLLFHYYDKDFNNEADTPDNFQSRRPNTSFCFLDIRSPGLGDTAMYLCATSPVGAGIATNEKLFFGSGTQLSVL.

This clonotype was found a few times. This chain joins TRBV2 and TRBJ1-2; the D gene is possibly TRBD1 (5 bases). The CDR3 is 15 amino acids. The germline V and J ends were trimmed by 5 bases and 10 bases, with 23 bases remaining between them. Germline V lookup: CDR1 SNHLY, CDR2 FYNNEI. CDR3 residues: CASSPDAWTYDVYTF. Written as DNA, the CDR3 is TGTGCCAGCAGTCCCGATGCGTGGACATATGATGTCTACACCTTC.

About this clonotype: One end of the junction does not line up with germline, which may come from a read error. V usage is TRBV6-1 and J usage is TRBJ2-1; no reliable D call. CDR3 size: 10 residues. The germline V gene encodes CDR1 MNHNS and CDR2 SASEGT. CDR3 sequence reads: CARSEVVQFF. CDR3 DNA: TGTGCCAGGAGTGAAGTGGTGCAGTTCTTC.

The chain has TRBV7-2 and TRBJ2-3; D is uncertain. The CDR3 runs to 13 residues. V lost 3 bases and J lost 6, with 10 bases in between. CDR1 is SGHTA and CDR2 is FQGNSA in the germline V gene. The CDR3 DNA sequence: TGTGCCAGCAGCTTCGACCCAATGGATACGCAGTATTTT. It translates to CASSFDPMDTQYF.

The chain couples TRBV27 to TRBJ1-1; D might be TRBD1 (6 bases). This CDR3 contains 14 residues. Per germline, CDR1 MNHEY and CDR2 SMNVEV (reference sequence). The V end lost 8 bases, the J end lost 0 bases, and 13 bases lay between the germline ends. The CDR3 bases are TGTGCCAGCCGGGGGACAACTATGAACACTGAAGCTTTCTTT. As protein: CASRGTTMNTEAFF.

The chain employs TRBV20-1 and TRBJ2-3; D call uncertain. The germline V gene has CDR1 DFQATT and CDR2 SNEGSKA (reference sequence). The CDR3 is made up of 13 amino acids. The V end was cut by 5 bases, the J end by 3 bases, with 12 bases between. The CDR3, as DNA: TGCAGTGCTGAACTTCGAAGGACAGATACGCAGTATTTT. Its protein product is CSAELRRTDTQYF.

In nucleotides, the CDR3 is TGTGCCAGCAGCCCCCTGATGAACACTGAAGCTTTCTTT. Amino acids: CASSPLMNTEAFF. This rearrangement joins TRBV6-2 or TRBV6-3 to TRBJ1-1; D not resolved. Per the germline V gene, CDR1 is MNHEY and CDR2 is SVGEGT. The CDR3 has 13 residues. The V end lost 6 bases, the J end lost 0 bases, and 8 bases lay between the germline ends.

V usage is TRBV5-4 and J usage is TRBJ2-7; the D is unclear. Looked up from germline, CDR1 is SGHNT and CDR2 is YYREEE (reference sequence). This CDR3 has 13 residues. V was pared by 4 bases and J by 5 bases, with 13 bases between. As DNA, the CDR3 is TGTGCCAGCAGCCCCCCAACAAAACACGAGCAGTACTTC. Its translation: CASSPPTKHEQYF.

The chain uses TRBV28 and TRBJ2-2; D call uncertain. Per germline, CDR1 MDHEN and CDR2 SYDVKM. This CDR3 is built from 16 residues. Deletions cut 7 bases from V and 4 bases from J, with 19 bases between. CDR3 amino acids: CASTPAKSVGTGELFF. The CDR3 bases are TGTGCCAGCACCCCTGCCAAATCGGTAGGCACCGGGGAGCTGTTTTTT.